This T cell receptor beta chain was recovered during a study of metastatic and nonmetastatic thyroid tumors (dated by TCRdb to the early 2020s). A note on the overall study: The researchers compared repertoires between peripheral blood samples and tumor or nodule tissue samples from patients with malignant or benign thyroid disease. Broad study findings and their caveats: TCR beta diversity was reported as significantly higher in malignant tumors than in benign nodules, in both blood and tumor samples.

This clone was observed many times. Its target antigen remains unknown. Base quality data are lacking; no much larger clone is found one base away. Other DNA sequences within the sample encode an identical CDR3. The library was prepared using PCR. The reads were generated on an Illumina HiSeq 4000. High-throughput sequencing was used to profile the TCR beta-chain CDR3 region of every patient. Per the source publication's procedure: CDR3 differences across clinicopathological groups were used to build a classifier for discriminating distant-metastatic papillary thyroid cancer patients. Repertoire diversity was assessed with the Shannon index, and tumor-blood repertoire similarity with the Morisita-Horn index. Clones were called with MiXCR by TCRdb after fastp trimmed the public reads at Q25, and only in-frame beta chains were retained. These V and J calls derive from TCRdb rather than the authors' analysis. Across this sample there are about 45,000 clones, with around 2.9% seen only once. The top ten clonotypes cover roughly a tenth of the sample.

The germline V gene specifies SGHDT as CDR1 and YYEEEE as CDR2. Measured from the cysteine to the phenylalanine, the CDR3 is 15 residues long. CDR3 DNA only is kept here, 45 bases in frame from base 1. V loses 0 bases at its end and J loses 2 bases; junction bases beyond the gene matches: 0. None of the patients had been given any treatment before thyroid surgery. Using T-cell receptor beta sequencing, the study looked back at clinical samples from patients collected from the early 2010s to the late 2010s. The sample consisted of blood. The clonotype comes from a female donor with papillary thyroid cancer or a benign thyroid nodule (not recorded which). Some clones in this sample may be carry-over from other donors' samples. The rearrangement combines TRBV5-6 with TRBJ2-1; 9 central nucleotides agree with TRBD1. In nucleotide form, the sequence is TGTGCCAGCAGCTTGGGGGACAGGGCCTACAATGAGCAGTTCTTC. This sequence encodes CASSLGDRAYNEQFF.